This entry lists 19 T cell receptor beta chains sequenced from one sample in a study of blood T cells in healthy people across ages. Together with a sample-barcoded 5' primer, a J-beta primer mix was included in a second PCR lasting 7 to 11 cycles. TCRdb processed the 5' RACE reads anew with MiXCR; each CDR3 protein has one entry. Here the sample spans hundreds of thousands of distinct CDR3 sequences, around half being singletons. Specimen: blood. Every receptor here comes from an older woman in good health.

This clonotype was observed at least ten times. This rearrangement joins TRBV29-1 to TRBJ2-5, with a possible D match to TRBD1 (5 bases). This CDR3 is built from 15 residues. Germline V lookup: CDR1 SQVTM, CDR2 ANQGSEA. V lost 3 bases to trimming and J lost 5 bases, with 19 bases between them. CDR3 protein: CSVDPLDSAGETQYF. CDR3 in DNA: TGCAGCGTTGACCCTTTAGACAGCGCAGGGGAGACCCAGTACTTC. The full variable domain, rest sourced from reference TRBV29-1 and TRBJ2-5, is SAVISQKPSRDICQRGTSLTIQCQVDSQVTMMFWYRQQPGQSLTLIATANQGSEATYESGFVIDKFPISRPNLTFSTLTVSNMSPEDSSIYLCSVDPLDSAGETQYFGPGTRLLVL.

A few counts support this clonotype. The chain employs TRBV4-1 and TRBJ2-1; unclear D gene. There are 11 residues in the CDR3. Germline V gene sequence: CDR1 MGHRA, CDR2 YSYEKL. Deletions cut 1 base from V and 8 bases from J, with 3 bases between. CDR3 DNA: TGCGCCAGCAGCCAAGTTTATGAGCAGTTCTTC. It specifies CASSQVYEQFF.

This clonotype was seen a single time. The rearrangement joins TRBV11-2 to TRBJ2-1, with D possibly matching TRBD2 (5 bases). V was shortened by 4 bases and J by 5 bases, with 18 bases between the two germline ends. The CDR3 sequence is 16 residues long. Germline V gene lookup returns CDR1 SGHAT and CDR2 FQNNGV. The CDR3 loop is CASSSSLTTGNNEQFF. In nucleotides, the CDR3 is TGTGCCAGCAGCTCCTCCTTGACTACGGGGAACAATGAGCAGTTCTTC.

CDR3 sequence reads: CASSGDRERTYEQYF. The DNA for the CDR3 is TGTGCCAGCAGCGGCGACAGGGAGAGAACCTACGAGCAGTACTTC. The chain recombines TRBV5-5 with TRBJ2-7; 7 bases agree with TRBD1. The germline CDR1 and CDR2 sequences are SGHKS and YYEKEE (reference sequence). The V gene end was trimmed by 4 bases and the J gene end by 2 bases; junction bases not matched to a gene: 9. The CDR3 is made up of 15 amino acids.

This chain uses TRBV5-1 with TRBJ2-7; 9 positions match TRBD1. The V segment lost 0 bases and the J segment 7 bases; nucleotides outside the gene matches: 8. The V gene's germline CDR1 is SGHRS and CDR2 YFSETQ. The CDR3 extends over 15 amino acids. CDR3 residues: CASSLEGQGLGEQYF. DNA of the CDR3: TGCGCCAGCAGCTTGGAGGGACAGGGCTTAGGGGAGCAGTACTTC.

J is TRBJ2-3 and V is TRBV4-1; possibly TRBD1 for D (6 bases). Trimming left V 7 bases short and J 1 base short, with 15 bases between. Germline-derived CDR1 and CDR2 are MGHRA and YSYEKL. The CDR3 is 15 amino acids. Here the CDR3 reads CASTGTRGGTDTQYF. Here the CDR3 DNA reads TGCGCCAGCACAGGGACAAGAGGGGGCACAGATACGCAGTATTTT.

The rearrangement joins TRBV20-1 to TRBJ2-1, with 8 bases matching TRBD2. V was pared by 2 bases and J by 10 bases, with 13 bases of the junction left unmatched. Looked up from germline, CDR1 is DFQATT and CDR2 is SNEGSKA (reference sequence). This CDR3 region has 15 residues. Written as DNA, the CDR3 is TGCAGTGCTAGAAATCGGCGAGCGGGAGCGTGGGAGCAGTTCTTC. Its translation: CSARNRRAGAWEQFF.

This chain joins TRBV7-3 and TRBJ2-1; possibly TRBD2 for D (5 bases). Germline values: CDR1 SGHTA, CDR2 FQGTGA. Trimming removed 5 bases from V and 1 base from J, with 15 bases in between. The CDR3 covers 16 residues. CDR3 nucleotides: TGTGCCAGCAGCGCCGGACTTCTTCTATCCTACAATGAGCAGTTCTTC. Translation gives CASSAGLLLSYNEQFF.

The CDR3 nucleotides read TGTGCCAGCAGCCAACCCCCGGGGGGGACAGGGGAGCTGTTTTTT. Protein product: CASSQPPGGTGELFF. The V and J genes are TRBV4-2 and TRBJ2-2; 8 bases are a match to TRBD2. CDR3 size: 15 residues. CDR1 is LGHNA and CDR2 is YNFKEQ in the germline V gene. V dropped 2 bases and J dropped 8; count of bases not matched to a gene: 7.

The V gene is TRBV7-2, the J gene TRBJ2-1; 7 bases map to TRBD2. Trimming took 1 base from V and 8 from J; bases not matched to a gene: 5. This CDR3 has 14 residues. CDR1 and CDR2 (germline): SGHTA, FQGNSA. The CDR3 region is CASSLDGGSHEQFF. CDR3 bases: TGTGCCAGCAGCTTAGATGGCGGGAGCCATGAGCAGTTCTTC.

V and J are TRBV6-5 and TRBJ2-7; TRBD1 matches at 9 bases. Judging by the DNA end, TRBJ2-5 fits better; the J call may be wrong. The CDR3 is made up of 14 amino acids. Germline V gene sequence: CDR1 MNHEY, CDR2 SVGAGI. Here the CDR3 DNA reads TGTGCCAGCAGTTACGGGACAGGGCGGGAGACCCAGTACTTC. It yields the protein CASSYGTGRETQYF.

This clonotype was seen only a few times. The chain carries TRBV6-6 and TRBJ2-5; unclear D gene. In germline, CDR1 is MNHNY, CDR2 SVGAGI (reference sequence). The CDR3 extends over 13 amino acids. Trimming cost V 6 bases and J 0 bases, with 8 bases left between them. CDR3 residues: CASSQRDQETQYF. The CDR3 DNA follows: TGTGCCAGCAGCCAACGGGACCAAGAGACCCAGTACTTC.

This clonotype was detected many times. The rearrangement uses TRBV29-1 and TRBJ2-5, with D possibly being TRBD2 (6 bases). The V end lost 4 bases, the J end lost 5 bases, and 11 bases lay between the germline ends. CDR3 length: 12 amino acids. Per germline, CDR1 SQVTM and CDR2 ANQGSEA. The CDR3, as DNA: TGCAGCGTTGGACTAGAGGGGGAGACCCAGTACTTC. This sequence encodes CSVGLEGETQYF.

This clonotype was seen a handful of times. The chain has TRBV25-1 and TRBJ2-7, with 9 bases lining up with TRBD1. J gave up 1 base and V 0 bases, and 1 base lay outside the gene matches. Germline V CDR1 and CDR2: MGHDK, SYGVNS. CDR3 size: 15 residues. CDR3 DNA: TGTGCCAGCAGTGAATATGACAGGGGGTCCTACGAGCAGTACTTC. It is translated as CASSEYDRGSYEQYF.

The chain has TRBV12-3 or TRBV12-4 and TRBJ2-4, with TRBD2 matching over 10 bases. The length of the CDR3 is 16 residues. V shed 5 bases, J shed 13 bases, and the junction held 17 bases outside the gene matches. The DNA for the CDR3 is TGTGCCAGCAGTCCCGACTTGGGACTAGCGTCTGAAGAGCAGTACTTC. Translation gives CASSPDLGLASEEQYF.

This chain uses TRBV20-1 with TRBJ1-2; TRBD1 might be the D (6 bases). Trimming took off 2 bases at V and 11 bases at J, with 24 bases between the two ends. The CDR3 covers 15 residues. Germline CDR1 reads DFQATT; CDR2 reads SNEGSKA (reference sequence). The CDR3 DNA follows: TGCAGTGCTAGATTTTCTACAGGGCCCCTCATTGGGTACACCTTC. This gives the protein CSARFSTGPLIGYTF.

This clonotype was found a few times. The CDR3 loop is CASSLAVGALYEQYF. CDR3 bases: TGTGCCAGCAGCTTAGCCGTGGGAGCACTCTACGAGCAGTACTTC. V usage is TRBV7-2 and J usage is TRBJ2-7, with D tentatively TRBD2 (5 bases). Per germline, CDR1 SGHTA and CDR2 FQGNSA. Trimming cost V 0 bases and J 3 bases, with 12 bases left between them. This CDR3 comprises 15 residues.

This clonotype turned up a few times. The chain carries TRBV5-1 and TRBJ2-1; 8 bases are shared with TRBD1. V lost 4 bases to trimming and J lost 6 bases; unmatched junction nucleotides: 9. Per the germline V gene, CDR1 is SGHRS and CDR2 is YFSETQ. There are 15 residues in the CDR3. The DNA for the CDR3 is TGCGCCAGCAGCCCGGTTCAGGGGGCCGGCAATGAGCAGTTCTTC. It translates to CASSPVQGAGNEQFF.

This clonotype was counted only a few times. The chain is built from TRBV5-1 and TRBJ2-7, with 11 positions matching TRBD2. The CDR3 consists of 15 residues. With 0 bases clipped from V and 7 bases from J, the junction kept 6 bases outside the gene matches. Germline assignment: CDR1 SGHRS and CDR2 YFSETQ. The CDR3 region is CASSLVLAGAGEQYF. The CDR3 region has the DNA TGCGCCAGCAGCTTGGTACTAGCGGGAGCTGGGGAGCAGTACTTC.